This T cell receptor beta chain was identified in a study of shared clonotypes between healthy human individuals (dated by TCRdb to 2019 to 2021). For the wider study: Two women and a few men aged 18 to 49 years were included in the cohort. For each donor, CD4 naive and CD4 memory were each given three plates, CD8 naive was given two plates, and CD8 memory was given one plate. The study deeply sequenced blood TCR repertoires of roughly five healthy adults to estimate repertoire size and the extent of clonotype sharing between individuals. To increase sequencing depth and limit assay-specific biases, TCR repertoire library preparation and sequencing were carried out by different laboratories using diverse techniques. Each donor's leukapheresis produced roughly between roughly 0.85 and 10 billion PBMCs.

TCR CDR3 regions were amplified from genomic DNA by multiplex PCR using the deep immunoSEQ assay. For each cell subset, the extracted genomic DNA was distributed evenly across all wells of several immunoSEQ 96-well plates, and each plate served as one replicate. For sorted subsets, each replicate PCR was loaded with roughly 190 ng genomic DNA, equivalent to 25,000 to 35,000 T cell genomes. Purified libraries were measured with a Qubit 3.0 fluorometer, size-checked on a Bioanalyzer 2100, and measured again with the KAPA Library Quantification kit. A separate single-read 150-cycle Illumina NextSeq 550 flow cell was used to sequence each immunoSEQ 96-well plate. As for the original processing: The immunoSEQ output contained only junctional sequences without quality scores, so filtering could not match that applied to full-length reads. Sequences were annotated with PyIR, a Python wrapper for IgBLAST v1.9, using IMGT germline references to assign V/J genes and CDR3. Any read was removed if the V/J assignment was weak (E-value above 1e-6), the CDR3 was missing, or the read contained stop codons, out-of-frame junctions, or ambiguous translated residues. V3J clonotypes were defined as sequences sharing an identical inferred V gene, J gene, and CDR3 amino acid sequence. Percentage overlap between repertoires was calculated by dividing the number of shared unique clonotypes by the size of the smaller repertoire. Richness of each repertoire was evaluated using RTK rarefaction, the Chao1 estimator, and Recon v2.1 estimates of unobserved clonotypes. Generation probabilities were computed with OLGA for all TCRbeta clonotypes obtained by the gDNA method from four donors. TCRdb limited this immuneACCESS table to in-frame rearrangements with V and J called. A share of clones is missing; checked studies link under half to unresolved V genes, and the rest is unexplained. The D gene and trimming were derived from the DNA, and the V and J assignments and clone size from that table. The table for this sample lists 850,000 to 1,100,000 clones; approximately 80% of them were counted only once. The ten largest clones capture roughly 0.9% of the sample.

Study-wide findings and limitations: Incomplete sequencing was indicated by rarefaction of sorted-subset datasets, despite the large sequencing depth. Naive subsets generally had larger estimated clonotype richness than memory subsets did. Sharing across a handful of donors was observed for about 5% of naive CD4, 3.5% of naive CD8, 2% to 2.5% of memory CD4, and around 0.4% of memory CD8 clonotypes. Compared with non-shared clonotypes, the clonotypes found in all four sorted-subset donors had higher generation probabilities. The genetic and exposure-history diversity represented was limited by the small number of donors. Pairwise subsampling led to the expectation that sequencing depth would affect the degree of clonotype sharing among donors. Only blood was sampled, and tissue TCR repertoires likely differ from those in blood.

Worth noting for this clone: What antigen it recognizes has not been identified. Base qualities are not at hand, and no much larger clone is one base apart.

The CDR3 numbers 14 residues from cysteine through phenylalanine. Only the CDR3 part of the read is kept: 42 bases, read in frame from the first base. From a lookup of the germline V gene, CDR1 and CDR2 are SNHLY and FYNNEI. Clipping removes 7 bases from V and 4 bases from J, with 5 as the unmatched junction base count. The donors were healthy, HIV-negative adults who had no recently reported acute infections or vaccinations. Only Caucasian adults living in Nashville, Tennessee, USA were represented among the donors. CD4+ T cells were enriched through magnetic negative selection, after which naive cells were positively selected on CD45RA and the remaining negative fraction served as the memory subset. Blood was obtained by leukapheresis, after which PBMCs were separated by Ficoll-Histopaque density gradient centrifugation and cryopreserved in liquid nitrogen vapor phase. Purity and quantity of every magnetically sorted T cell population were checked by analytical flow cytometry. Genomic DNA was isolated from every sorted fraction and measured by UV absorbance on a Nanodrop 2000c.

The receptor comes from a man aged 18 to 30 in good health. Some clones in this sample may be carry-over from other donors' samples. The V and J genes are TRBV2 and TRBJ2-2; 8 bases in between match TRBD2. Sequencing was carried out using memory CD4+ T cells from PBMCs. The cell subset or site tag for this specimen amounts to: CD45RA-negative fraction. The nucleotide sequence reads TGTGCCAGCACTACTAGCGGTACCACCGGGGAGCTGTTTTTT. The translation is CASTTSGTTGELFF.